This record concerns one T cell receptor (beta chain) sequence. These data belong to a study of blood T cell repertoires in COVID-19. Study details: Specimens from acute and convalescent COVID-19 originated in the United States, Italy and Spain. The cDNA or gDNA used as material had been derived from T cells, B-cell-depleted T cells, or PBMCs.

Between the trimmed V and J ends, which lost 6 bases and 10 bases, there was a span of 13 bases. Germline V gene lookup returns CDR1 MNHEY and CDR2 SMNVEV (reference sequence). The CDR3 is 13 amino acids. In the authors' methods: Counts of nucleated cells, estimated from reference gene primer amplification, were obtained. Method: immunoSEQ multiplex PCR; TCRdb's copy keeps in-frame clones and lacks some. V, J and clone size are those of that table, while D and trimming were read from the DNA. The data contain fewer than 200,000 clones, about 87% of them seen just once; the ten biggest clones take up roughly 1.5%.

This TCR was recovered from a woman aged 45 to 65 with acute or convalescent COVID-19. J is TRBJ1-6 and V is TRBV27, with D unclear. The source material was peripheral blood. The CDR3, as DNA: TGTGCCAGCAGCCTACCCGGGGTCTCACCCCTCCACTTT. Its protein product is CASSLPGVSPLHF.